This TCR beta chain was identified in a study of blood T cell repertoires in COVID-19. Looking at the study overall: Acute and convalescent COVID-19 specimens originated in the United States, Italy and Spain. Nucleic acid was either cDNA or gDNA, and it came from T cells, B-cell-depleted T cells, or PBMCs.

The authors' processing: Amplified reference gene primers provided the basis for estimating nucleated cell counts. Assay used: immunoSEQ multiplex PCR; TCRdb lists only in-frame clones, some missing. The V and J calls and clone size are taken from that table; D and trimming were inferred from the DNA. The sample lists 200,000 to 250,000 clones; around nine tenths were seen once. CDR3 size: 15 residues. Germline CDR1 is MDHEN and CDR2 is SYDVKM. V lost 7 bases and J 7 bases, leaving 19 bases between the germline ends. Sequencing used peripheral blood. The chain combines TRBV28 with TRBJ1-4, with no clear D. The clonotype was recovered from a man between 18 and 29 years old with active or convalescent COVID-19. CDR3 nucleotide sequence: TGTGCCAGCACCTCCCTTCCGAGAGGTTTTGAAAAACTGTTTTTT. As protein: CASTSLPRGFEKLFF.